The rows below give T cell receptor beta chains drawn from one sample of a study of T cell responses to AZD1222 COVID-19 vaccine. Sequencing was performed with immunoSEQ multiplex PCR; in TCRdb, only in-frame clones are kept and a portion is missing. The sample shows around 110,000 clones, 80% to 90% of them seen only once. Sequences were derived from peripheral blood, sampled on day 0 of MenACWY control vaccination. The receptors come from an adult in good health. The CDR3 runs from the conserved cysteine through the conserved F or W. The order of the fields is J gene, clone size, D gene, V gene, CDR3 DNA, CDR3 protein. The D gene is left open where the match is weak. Some rows mark clone size as missing; the rest say once, few, many or name a class of expanded clone.

TRBJ2-3 | . | TRBD2 | TRBV13 | TGTGCCAGCACCCTAGACAAGGGAGGGGATACGCAGTATTTT | CASTLDKGGDTQYF
TRBJ2-1 | few | TRBD1 | TRBV9 | TGTGCCAGCAGCGGACAGGGGGCCCGGCAGTTCTTC | CASSGQGARQFF
TRBJ2-7 | . | TRBD2 | TRBV11-2 | TGTGCCAGCAGCCCTAGATCGGGAGGTAGCGAGCAGTACTTC | CASSPRSGGSEQYF
TRBJ1-2 | . | . | TRBV9 | TGTGCCAGCAGCAATAGAGGGACCACTCAGGGCTACACCTTC | CASSNRGTTQGYTF
TRBJ2-2 | . | TRBD1 | TRBV6-2/TRBV6-3 | TGTGCCAGCAGTTACGACTCAAGGACAGGGCTGGCCGGGGAGCTGTTTTTT | CASSYDSRTGLAGELFF
TRBJ1-3 | . | . | TRBV11-2 | TGTGCCAGCAGCTCGGTCGAACGCCTTGGAAACACCATATATTTT | CASSSVERLGNTIYF
TRBJ2-7 | . | TRBD1 | TRBV3-1/TRBV3-2 | TGTGCCAGCAGCTCCTGGACAGGGCCCTACGAGCAGTACTTC | CASSSWTGPYEQYF
TRBJ1-1 | . | TRBD1 | TRBV11-2 | TGTGCCAGCAGCTTGACAGGGCCGAACACTGAAGCTTTCTTT | CASSLTGPNTEAFF
TRBJ2-3 | . | TRBD1 | TRBV24-1 | TGTGCCACCGAGGACAGGGAGACAGATACGCAGTATTTT | CATEDRETDTQYF
TRBJ1-3 | . | . | TRBV7-2 | TGTGCCGGCAGCTTAGCGCAGGGACGTGGGGGAAACACCATATATTTT | CAGSLAQGRGGNTIYF
TRBJ1-2 | . | . | TRBV21-1 | TGTGCCAGCAGCGGGACAGGGGGCGATGGCTACACCTTC | CASSGTGGDGYTF
TRBJ1-1 | . | . | TRBV19 | TGTGCCTGCTCCCCCGACAGGAGGGCTGAAGCTTTCTTT | CACSPDRRAEAFF
TRBJ1-4 | . | TRBD1 | TRBV7-9 | TGTGCCAGCAGCCCGGGACAGGGTAATAATGAAAAACTGTTTTTT | CASSPGQGNNEKLFF
TRBJ2-3 | . | . | TRBV7-3 | TGTGCCAGCAGCTTAGAAGGACCCTCTAGCACAGATACGCAGTATTTT | CASSLEGPSSTDTQYF
TRBJ2-5 | . | TRBD2 | TRBV3-1/TRBV3-2 | TGTGCCAGCAGCACCGGGACTAGCGTAAAAGAGACCCAGTACTTC | CASSTGTSVKETQYF
TRBJ2-7 | once | TRBD1 | TRBV3-1/TRBV3-2 | TGTGCCAGCCAGGCAGGGGGCCCTTACGAGCAGTACTTC | CASQAGGPYEQYF
TRBJ2-3 | . | . | TRBV10-3 | TGTGCCATCAGTGAAGGGGGAGGAGGCACAGATACGCAGTATTTT | CAISEGGGGTDTQYF
TRBJ1-2 | . | TRBD1 | TRBV9 | TGTGCCAGCAGCGTAGGCGACAGGGGAGGACATGGCTACACCTTC | CASSVGDRGGHGYTF
TRBJ1-1 | once | . | TRBV3-1/TRBV3-2 | TGTGCCAGCAGCCAAGCCATTGGGGGGCGGGATACTGAAGCTTTCTTT | CASSQAIGGRDTEAFF
TRBJ2-7 | . | . | TRBV6-2/TRBV6-3 | TGTGCCAGCAGTTACCCCCATGGTGGCCGATGGGACACCTTCTACGAGCAGTACTTC | CASSYPHGGRWDTFYEQYF
TRBJ2-7 | . | . | TRBV30 | TGTGCCTGGAGTGTTGGCCAACCCTCCTACGAGCAGTACTTC | CAWSVGQPSYEQYF
TRBJ2-1 | once | . | TRBV5-6 | TGTGCCAGCAGCTTGGGGAGACTCAACAATGAGCAGTTCTTC | CASSLGRLNNEQFF
TRBJ1-6 | . | . | TRBV4-3 | TGCGCCAGCAGCCAAGATGTTGGATCCGGGATTTCACCCCTCCACTTT | CASSQDVGSGISPLHF
TRBJ1-1 | once | . | TRBV11-3 | TGTGCCAGCAGCTTAGAAAGATTGACAGTGAACACTGAAGCTTTCTTT | CASSLERLTVNTEAFF
TRBJ1-2 | . | . | TRBV28 | TGTGCCAGCAGTTCTGGGGATTATGGCTACACCTTC | CASSSGDYGYTF
TRBJ1-4 | . | . | TRBV4-1 | TGCGCCAGCGCCGATCGACGAGAAAAACTGTTTTTT | CASADRREKLFF
TRBJ2-5 | . | . | TRBV18 | TGTGCCAGCTCACCACCGTACAGGAGTGAGACCCAGTACTTC | CASSPPYRSETQYF
TRBJ2-5 | . | TRBD1 | TRBV2 | TGTGCCAGCATGTGGCAGGGGGTGTACCAAGAGACCCAGTACTTC | CASMWQGVYQETQYF
TRBJ2-3 | . | . | TRBV4-1 | TGCGCCAGCAGCGACGCAGGATCAGCTACAGATACGCAGTATTTT | CASSDAGSATDTQYF
TRBJ1-1 | . | . | TRBV7-8 | TGTGCCAGCACGGCAGGAGAGAACACTGAAGCTTTCTTT | CASTAGENTEAFF
TRBJ2-6 | . | TRBD1 | TRBV30 | TGTGCCTGGAGGAAGACAGGGTGGGCCAACGTCCTGACTTTC | CAWRKTGWANVLTF
TRBJ2-4 | . | TRBD1 | TRBV6-2/TRBV6-3 | TGTGCCAGCAGTCCCAGGGGGCGAGCCAAAAACATTCAGTACTTC | CASSPRGRAKNIQYF
TRBJ2-1 | . | . | TRBV5-4 | TGTGCCAGCAGCTTGAGGGGGGGATCTATCTATGAGCAGTTCTTC | CASSLRGGSIYEQFF
TRBJ2-7 | . | . | TRBV18 | TGTGCCAGCTCCCCGGGGGACAGCGGCTCCTACGAGCAGTACTTC | CASSPGDSGSYEQYF
TRBJ1-1 | . | . | TRBV28 | TGTGCCAGCAGTCGAGGGGTTACAGCGGGGTTAGATGAAGCTTTCTTT | CASSRGVTAGLDEAFF
TRBJ2-5 | . | TRBD1 | TRBV6-5 | TGTGCCAGCAGTTCCATACCGGGACAGCAAGAGACCCAGTACTTC | CASSSIPGQQETQYF